This passage covers 30 T cell receptor beta chains from one sample sequenced in a study of blood T cell repertoires in COVID-19. Generated by immunoSEQ multiplex PCR, the TCRdb table keeps only in-frame clones and is missing some. The sample consists of about 250,000 clones, about 90% of them appearing once. Sequencing was carried out using peripheral blood. The receptor source for this set is an elderly man with acute or convalescent COVID-19.

J is TRBJ2-3 and V is TRBV4-2; 13 nucleotides align to TRBD2. Trimming removed 2 bases from V and 1 base from J; junction bases left unmatched: 3. The CDR3 totals 17 residues. Germline V gene lookup returns CDR1 LGHNA and CDR2 YNFKEQ. CDR3 bases: TGTGCCAGCAGCCAAACCGGGACTAGCGGGGGCACAGATACGCAGTATTTT. Protein sequence: CASSQTGTSGGTDTQYF.

The chain couples TRBV5-4 to TRBJ1-2, with D perhaps TRBD1 (5 bases). The CDR3 covers 14 residues. The ends were cut back, 4 bases at V and 1 base at J, with 11 bases in the middle. The germline gives CDR1 SGHNT, CDR2 YYREEE (reference sequence). The CDR3 DNA reads TGTGCCAGCAGCCCTGAGGGACTTAACTATGGCTACACCTTC. Its translation is CASSPEGLNYGYTF.

The genes are TRBV6-2 or TRBV6-3 and TRBJ2-6; tentatively, D is TRBD2 (5 bases). Germline CDR1 and CDR2: MNHEY and SVGEGT. Trimming pared 2 bases from V and 3 bases from J, leaving 14 bases between. CDR3 length equals 17 residues. DNA of the CDR3: TGTGCCAGCAGTTACGGGCGGGCCCGGTTTGGGGCCAACGTCCTGACTTTC. Its translation: CASSYGRARFGANVLTF.

The chain has TRBV6-2 or TRBV6-3 and TRBJ1-1; TRBD1 matches at 9 bases. This CDR3 spans 17 amino acids. Unmatched junction bases numbered 11, after V lost 6 bases and J lost 0 bases. The germline V gene encodes CDR1 MNHEY and CDR2 SVGEGT. CDR3 DNA sequence: TGTGCCAGCAGCCGCGTTGGGACAGGGAGGTTGAACACTGAAGCTTTCTTT. Its translation: CASSRVGTGRLNTEAFF.

This sequence joins TRBV11-2 and TRBJ1-2; TRBD1 matches 9 bases. Trimming cost V 10 bases and J 4 bases; bases outside gene matches: 7. CDR3 length: 13 residues. Germline CDR1 reads SGHAT; CDR2 reads FQNNGV. The CDR3 reads CATAKQGAYGYTF. CDR3 coding DNA: TGTGCCACTGCAAAACAGGGGGCCTATGGCTACACCTTC. Together with reference TRBV11-2 and TRBJ1-2, the CDR3 gives the full variable domain: EAGVAQSPRYKIIEKRQSVAFWCNPISGHATLYWYQQILGQGPKLLIQFQNNGVVDDSQLPKDRFSAERLKGVDSTLKIQPAKLEDSAVYLCATAKQGAYGYTFGSGTRLTVV.

This clone has only one observation. The rearrangement joins TRBV5-1 to TRBJ2-1; 10 bases match TRBD2. Germline CDR1 SGHRS, CDR2 YFSETQ. J lost 5 bases, V lost 3 bases, and 8 bases had no gene match. This CDR3 has 16 residues. The DNA of the CDR3 is TGCGCCAGCAGCTCCATGACTAGCGGGCTGAACAATGAGCAGTTCTTC. This translates into CASSSMTSGLNNEQFF.

This clone occurred a few times. The rearrangement links TRBV12-3 or TRBV12-4 to TRBJ1-2, with 7 bases identical to TRBD1. This CDR3 has 12 residues. J lost 8 bases, V lost 3 bases, and 3 bases had no gene match. The chain's CDR3 is CASSLQGEGYTF. CDR3 nucleotides: TGTGCCAGCAGTTTGCAGGGGGAAGGCTACACCTTC.

The chain links TRBV4-3 to TRBJ2-2; D not resolved. V was trimmed by 0 bases and J by 5 bases, leaving 7 bases between them. The length of the CDR3 is 14 residues. Per germline, CDR1 LGHNA and CDR2 YSLEER. CDR3: CASSQDVVTGELFF. The CDR3 region has the DNA TGCGCCAGCAGCCAAGATGTCGTAACCGGGGAGCTGTTTTTT.

The gene calls are TRBV10-3 and TRBJ2-7; 8 bases line up with TRBD1. Germline CDR1 and CDR2: ENHRY and SYGVKD. The V and J ends lost 8 bases and 0 bases, in that order; junction bases with no gene match: 3. This CDR3 has 13 residues. The CDR3 nucleotides are TGTGCCATCGGGACAGGTTTCTCCTACGAGCAGTACTTC. Translation gives CAIGTGFSYEQYF.

This chain links TRBV19 with TRBJ1-6; TRBD1 matches at 8 bases. Germline CDR1 is LNHDA and CDR2 is SQIVND (reference sequence). CDR3 length equals 14 residues. V lost 5 bases and J lost 10; bases outside the gene matches: 7. The DNA of the CDR3 is TGTGCCAGTAGTGTGGACAGGGAGAAATCACCCCTCCACTTT. Translating it yields CASSVDREKSPLHF.

J is TRBJ2-5 and V is TRBV7-3; TRBD2 agrees at 9 bases. V dropped 2 bases and J dropped 7; count of bases not matched to a gene: 14. Looked up from germline, CDR1 is SGHTA and CDR2 is FQGTGA. This CDR3 has 17 amino acids. CDR3 nucleotides: TGTGCCAGCAGCTTATCCGGGGCGGGAGGGACAAGATGGACCCAGTACTTC. It is translated as CASSLSGAGGTRWTQYF.

V gene TRBV5-1 combines with J gene TRBJ2-7; TRBD1 matches at 7 bases. Trimming removed 3 bases from V and 1 base from J; junction bases left unmatched: 7. Germline V gene lookup returns CDR1 SGHRS and CDR2 YFSETQ. The CDR3 consists of 15 residues. This CDR3 reads CASSWAGTDSYEQYF. In DNA form, the CDR3 reads TGCGCCAGCAGCTGGGCAGGGACAGATTCCTACGAGCAGTACTTC.

The CDR3: CASSVATSGGSGNTIYF. As DNA, the CDR3 is TGTGCCAGCAGCGTAGCTACCTCGGGGGGGTCTGGAAACACCATATATTTT. The chain links TRBV9 to TRBJ1-3, with TRBD1 as a possible D gene (5 bases). In germline, CDR1 is SGDLS, CDR2 YYNGEE. CDR3 length: 17 residues. V was cut by 0 bases and J by 1 base, with 14 bases left in between.

The V and J genes are TRBV3-1 (or the pseudogene TRBV3-2) and TRBJ2-3; 10 nucleotides match TRBD2. J was trimmed by 4 bases and V by 4 bases; bases with no gene match: 2. The CDR3 extends over 14 amino acids. Germline values: CDR1 LGHDT, CDR2 YNNKEL (reference sequence). The CDR3 loop is CASSLLAGSDTQYF. For the CDR3, the DNA is TGTGCCAGCAGCCTACTAGCGGGGTCAGATACGCAGTATTTT.

V gene TRBV5-1 combines with J gene TRBJ2-7; possibly TRBD2 for D (6 bases). The CDR3 is 14 residues long. V was trimmed by 0 bases and J by 4 bases, leaving 11 bases between them. Germline V gene lookup returns CDR1 SGHRS and CDR2 YFSETQ. The CDR3 sequence is CASSLAPGVYEQYF. For the CDR3, the DNA is TGCGCCAGCAGCTTGGCCCCGGGGGTATACGAGCAGTACTTC. The full variable domain, its missing parts supplied by reference TRBV5-1 and TRBJ2-7, is KAGVTQTPRYLIKTRGQQVTLSCSPISGHRSVSWYQQTPGQGLQFLFEYFSETQRNKGNFPGRFSGRQFSNSRSEMNVSTLELGDSALYLCASSLAPGVYEQYFGPGTRLTVT.

The chain couples TRBV19 to TRBJ2-1; TRBD2 aligns across 7 bases. Germline trimming cut 7 bases from V and 0 bases from J; bases unmatched to any gene: 3. Germline CDR1 and CDR2: LNHDA and SQIVND (reference sequence). The CDR3 covers 14 residues. Written as DNA, the CDR3 is TGTGCCAGTACCGGGGGGAGCTCCTACAATGAGCAGTTCTTC. Its translation is CASTGGSSYNEQFF.

The chain employs TRBV7-2 and TRBJ2-2; 8 positions match TRBD1. Germline V gives CDR1 SGHTA, CDR2 FQGNSA. The CDR3 covers 16 residues. J gave up 3 bases and V 2 bases, and 5 bases lay outside the gene matches. The CDR3 nucleotides read TGTGCCAGCAGCTTATGGACAGGGAGAGACACCGGGGAGCTGTTTTTT. Translated: CASSLWTGRDTGELFF.

The V gene is TRBV2, the J gene TRBJ1-2, with unresolved D. Germline V gene lookup returns CDR1 SNHLY and CDR2 FYNNEI. This CDR3 is 13 amino acids long. With 5 bases removed from V and 8 bases from J, the gap between germline ends came to 15 bases. This chain's CDR3 is CASSPGVPGGYTF. In DNA, the CDR3 is TGTGCCAGCAGTCCCGGGGTCCCCGGAGGCTACACCTTC.

The chain joins TRBV3-1 (or the pseudogene TRBV3-2) to TRBJ2-7, with 9 bases identical to TRBD2. J lost 2 bases, V lost 1 base, and 3 bases had no gene match. Germline V gene lookup returns CDR1 LGHDT and CDR2 YNNKEL (reference sequence). This CDR3 is built from 15 residues. The CDR3 DNA reads as TGTGCCAGCAGCCAAGTCCGCGGGGGGGCCTACGAGCAGTACTTC. Amino acids: CASSQVRGGAYEQYF.

V gene TRBV3-1 (or the pseudogene TRBV3-2) combines with J gene TRBJ2-1; D possibly corresponds to TRBD1 (5 bases). The CDR3 is made up of 11 amino acids. V was cut by 3 bases and J by 8 bases, with 5 bases left in between. Per the germline V gene, CDR1 is LGHDT and CDR2 is YNNKEL (reference sequence). CDR3 in DNA: TGTGCCAGCAGCCAGGGGCATGAGCAGTTCTTC. This codes for CASSQGHEQFF.

The rearrangement uses TRBV10-3 and TRBJ2-7; D perhaps matches TRBD2 (6 bases). This CDR3 is built from 14 residues. The germline gives CDR1 ENHRY, CDR2 SYGVKD. V lost 6 bases and J 1 base, leaving 13 bases between the germline ends. CDR3 nucleotide sequence: TGTGCCATCAGGCCGGGAGATAAATCCTACGAGCAGTACTTC. It yields the protein CAIRPGDKSYEQYF.

The chain employs TRBV28 and TRBJ1-4; D is undetermined. CDR3 length equals 15 residues. Trimming pared 5 bases from V and 5 bases from J, leaving 15 bases between. Germline assignment: CDR1 MDHEN and CDR2 SYDVKM. CDR3 region: CASSLGNGLNEKLFF. Here the CDR3 DNA reads TGTGCCAGCAGTCTAGGAAACGGATTGAATGAAAAACTGTTTTTT. Full variable domain (rest looked up from reference TRBV28 and TRBJ1-4): DVKVTQSSRYLVKRTGEKVFLECVQDMDHENMFWYRQDPGLGLRLIYFSYDVKMKEKGDIPEGYSVSREKKERFSLILESASTNQTSMYLCASSLGNGLNEKLFFGSGTQLSVL.

The chain recombines TRBV3-1 (or the pseudogene TRBV3-2) with TRBJ2-7; D may be TRBD2 (6 bases). The CDR3 length is 14 residues. Looked up from germline, CDR1 is LGHDT and CDR2 is YNNKEL (reference sequence). V lost 4 bases and J 0 bases, leaving 10 bases between the germline ends. The CDR3: CASSRDFLSYEQYF. The CDR3 region has the DNA TGTGCCAGCAGCCGGGACTTCCTCTCCTACGAGCAGTACTTC.

The chain has TRBV7-2 and TRBJ1-1, with 8 bases fitting TRBD1. The CDR3 covers 14 residues. The V gene end was trimmed by 5 bases and the J gene end by 3 bases; junction bases not matched to a gene: 5. Germline CDR1 SGHTA, CDR2 FQGNSA. The CDR3 region has the DNA TGTGCCAGCAGCCCCGGACAGGGCTACACTGAAGCTTTCTTT. Protein: CASSPGQGYTEAFF.

The chain has TRBV4-2 and TRBJ1-3, with D possibly matching TRBD1 (5 bases). The CDR3 length is 12 residues. The germline V and J ends were trimmed by 1 base and 8 bases, with 6 bases remaining between them. Germline CDR1 LGHNA, CDR2 YNFKEQ. CDR3 in amino acids: CASSQAQDTIYF. Written as DNA, the CDR3 is TGTGCCAGCAGCCAAGCACAGGACACCATATATTTT.

In its sample, this clone was seen once. CDR3 nucleotide sequence: TGTGCCAGCAGTGGTCTTGTCTTGCTTGGGAGACAGCCCCAGCATTTT. This codes for CASSGLVLLGRQPQHF. The gene calls are TRBV6-1 and TRBJ1-5; D gene ambiguous. CDR1 is MNHNS and CDR2 is SASEGT in the germline V gene. The CDR3 is 16 residues long. V was trimmed by 4 bases and J by 7 bases, leaving 20 bases between them.

CDR3 nucleotide sequence: TGTGCCAGTAGTGTGCCTGGACAGGGGGCCCACGAGCAGTACTTC. The encoded protein is CASSVPGQGAHEQYF. V is TRBV19 and J is TRBJ2-7; 11 bases align to TRBD1. The trim removed 5 bases at V and 5 bases at J, leaving 8 bases unmatched. CDR1 LNHDA and CDR2 SQIVND come from the germline V gene (reference sequence). There are 15 residues in the CDR3.

This rearrangement joins TRBV29-1 to TRBJ2-5; D call uncertain. CDR3 length: 11 amino acids. The ends were cut back, 4 bases at V and 2 bases at J, with 5 bases in the middle. The germline CDR1 and CDR2 sequences are SQVTM and ANQGSEA. The CDR3 DNA sequence: TGCAGCGTTGGCAGGCAAGAGACCCAGTACTTC. It encodes CSVGRQETQYF.

The rearrangement links TRBV10-3 to TRBJ1-2; maybe TRBD1 (5 bases). V lost 2 bases and J lost 10, with 11 bases in between. The CDR3 spans 12 residues. Germline CDR1 is ENHRY and CDR2 is SYGVKD. CDR3 region: CAISETGHHYTF. The CDR3 nucleotides read TGTGCCATCAGTGAGACAGGACATCACTACACCTTC.

This CDR3 reads CASISPGLAHSGELFF. CDR3 nucleotides: TGTGCCAGCATCTCTCCGGGACTAGCTCATTCCGGGGAGCTGTTTTTT. The V call is TRBV28, the J call TRBJ2-2, with 9 positions matching TRBD2. This CDR3 has 16 residues. Germline V CDR1 and CDR2: MDHEN, SYDVKM. Losses at the gene ends were 7 bases for V and 6 bases for J; bases not matched to a gene: 12.